The rows below give T cell receptor beta chains drawn from one sample of a study of blood T cell repertoires in COVID-19. Clones were read by immunoSEQ multiplex PCR, and TCRdb kept only the in-frame ones, dropping some. The sample holds 150,000 to 200,000 clones, around 83% seen once. Sequencing input: peripheral blood. These receptors originate from a human donor in a cohort sampled during active COVID-19. CDR3s include the opening cysteine and the closing phenylalanine or tryptophan. A D gene is named only where the DNA matches it firmly. Clone size, where shown, is once, few, many, or a class for clones that have expanded.

clone size,J gene,D gene,V gene,CDR3 protein,CDR3 DNA
.,TRBJ2-4,TRBD2,TRBV7-8,CASSSHLSGSKNIQYF,TGTGCCAGCAGCTCTCACCTTAGCGGGTCCAAAAACATTCAGTACTTC
.,TRBJ2-2,TRBD1,TRBV10-3,CAISETGEWRELFF,TGTGCCATCAGTGAGACAGGGGAGTGGAGGGAGCTGTTTTTT
.,TRBJ2-5,TRBD1,TRBV28,CASSPQGAVETQYF,TGTGCCAGCAGCCCACAGGGGGCGGTGGAGACCCAGTACTTC
.,TRBJ2-7,.,TRBV3-1/TRBV3-2,CASSPRGGKRSYEQYF,TGTGCCAGCAGCCCCCGAGGGGGAAAAAGGTCCTACGAGCAGTACTTC
.,TRBJ2-1,.,TRBV5-6,CASSFPATGQFF,TGTGCCAGCAGCTTCCCGGCGACAGGGCAGTTCTTC
.,TRBJ1-2,TRBD1,TRBV6-5,CASSPWTGSNYGYTF,TGTGCCAGCAGTCCTTGGACAGGTTCTAACTATGGCTACACCTTC
.,TRBJ2-7,.,TRBV18,CASSPGALFRRKTTYEQYF,TGTGCCAGCTCTCCTGGTGCGTTGTTCCGCCGAAAGACAACCTACGAGCAGTACTTC
.,TRBJ1-1,TRBD1,TRBV14,CASSQDRGTGLRNTEAFF,TGTGCCAGCAGCCAAGATCGGGGGACAGGGTTAAGGAACACTGAAGCTTTCTTT
.,TRBJ2-1,.,TRBV21-1,CASRTGTSGSRNEQFF,TGTGCCAGCAGGACCGGGACTAGCGGGAGTAGAAATGAGCAGTTCTTC
.,TRBJ2-7,.,TRBV27,CASSPYQGRSSYEQYF,TGTGCCAGCAGCCCCTACCAGGGGCGGAGCTCCTACGAGCAGTACTTC
.,TRBJ1-6,.,TRBV6-5,CASLGAGDNSPLHF,TGTGCCAGCTTGGGGGCTGGGGATAATTCACCCCTCCACTTT
.,TRBJ1-1,.,TRBV5-4,CASRFQGSTEAFF,TGTGCCAGCAGATTTCAGGGGAGCACTGAAGCTTTCTTT
.,TRBJ1-1,TRBD1,TRBV29-1,CSVRGQGTEAFF,TGCAGCGTTAGGGGGCAAGGCACTGAAGCTTTCTTT
.,TRBJ2-7,.,TRBV6-5,CASMWGTLSYEQYF,TGTGCCAGCATGTGGGGGACACTCTCCTACGAGCAGTACTTC
.,TRBJ2-7,TRBD1,TRBV9,CASSVGQASSYEQYF,TGTGCCAGCAGCGTCGGACAGGCCAGCTCCTACGAGCAGTACTTC
once,TRBJ1-5,TRBD1,TRBV5-1,CASSLGDRVPSQPQHF,TGCGCCAGCAGCTTGGGGGACAGGGTGCCCTCCCAGCCCCAGCATTTT
.,TRBJ2-6,.,TRBV28,CASGQLSGANVLTF,TGTGCCAGTGGACAGCTCTCTGGGGCCAACGTCCTGACTTTC
.,TRBJ1-1,.,TRBV6-1,CASSEQQGSVTEAFF,TGTGCCAGCAGTGAGCAGCAGGGGTCGGTCACTGAAGCTTTCTTT
.,TRBJ2-7,.,TRBV6-5,CASSYSTTGGSYEQYF,TGTGCCAGCAGTTACTCCACGACAGGAGGCTCCTACGAGCAGTACTTC
.,TRBJ2-7,.,TRBV7-2,CASSLTRPYEQYF,TGTGCCAGCAGCTTAACACGCCCCTACGAGCAGTACTTC
.,TRBJ1-2,.,TRBV5-4,CATLAGTRYGYTF,TGTGCCACCCTCGCGGGCACCCGCTATGGCTACACCTTC
.,TRBJ1-2,.,TRBV7-9,CASSLGSDAAGYDGYTF,TGTGCCAGCAGCTTAGGTAGCGACGCTGCGGGCTACGATGGCTACACCTTC
.,TRBJ1-5,.,TRBV27,CASSLSAANQPQHF,TGTGCCAGCAGTTTATCGGCGGCTAATCAGCCCCAGCATTTT
.,TRBJ2-1,.,TRBV3-1/TRBV3-2,CASSQYPGTSYRYNEQFF,TGTGCCAGCAGTCAGTACCCCGGGACTTCCTACAGGTACAATGAGCAGTTCTTC
.,TRBJ2-7,.,TRBV25-1,CASSEYSSYEQYF,TGTGCCAGCAGTGAGTACAGCTCCTACGAGCAGTACTTC
.,TRBJ1-2,.,TRBV7-8,CASSLDRQEVHYGYTF,TGTGCCAGCAGCTTAGATAGGCAGGAGGTACACTATGGCTACACCTTC
once,TRBJ1-2,TRBD1,TRBV25-1,CASSDRGGSGYTF,TGTGCCAGCAGTGATCGAGGGGGCAGTGGCTACACCTTC
.,TRBJ2-3,TRBD1,TRBV11-2,CASSLGTGNTDTQYF,TGTGCCAGCAGCTTAGGGACAGGGAACACAGATACGCAGTATTTT
.,TRBJ1-2,.,TRBV6-2/TRBV6-3,CASSPDGTNYGYTF,TGTGCCAGCAGCCCCGACGGGACTAACTATGGCTACACCTTC
.,TRBJ2-2,.,TRBV6-5,CASESGQGNTGELFF,TGTGCCTCAGAATCGGGTCAGGGGAACACCGGGGAGCTGTTTTTT
.,TRBJ2-2,TRBD2,TRBV5-8,CASSPELAGGPGTGELFF,TGTGCCAGCAGCCCGGAACTAGCGGGGGGGCCCGGCACCGGGGAGCTGTTTTTT
.,TRBJ2-2,.,TRBV5-4,CASSLAGGGELFF,TGTGCCAGCAGCTTGGCCGGAGGCGGGGAGCTGTTTTTT
.,TRBJ1-1,TRBD1,TRBV27,CASSLPSRGRLGNTEAFF,TGTGCCAGCAGTTTGCCCTCGAGGGGGCGCTTGGGGAACACTGAAGCTTTCTTT
.,TRBJ2-3,.,TRBV7-3,CASRADYSDTQYF,TGTGCCAGCAGAGCGGACTACTCGGATACGCAGTATTTT
many,TRBJ2-5,TRBD2,TRBV15,CATRLAGGQETQYF,TGTGCCACCCGACTAGCGGGGGGGCAAGAGACCCAGTACTTC
.,TRBJ2-3,TRBD2,TRBV5-6,CASSSPVAGGRTQYF,TGTGCCAGCAGCTCCCCGGTAGCGGGCGGTCGAACGCAGTATTTT
.,TRBJ1-2,.,TRBV6-1,CASSEHWAGYTF,TGTGCCAGCAGTGAACACTGGGCAGGCTACACCTTC
.,TRBJ2-7,TRBD1,TRBV7-8,CASSQRTGTATYEQYF,TGTGCCAGCAGCCAACGCACCGGGACAGCCACCTACGAGCAGTACTTC
.,TRBJ2-3,TRBD2,TRBV7-3,CASSSRLAGEDTQYF,TGTGCCAGCAGCTCCAGACTAGCGGGAGAAGATACGCAGTATTTT
.,TRBJ1-1,.,TRBV11-2,CASSLDPGGRLSAEAFF,TGTGCCAGCAGCTTAGATCCGGGGGGCAGGTTGAGCGCTGAAGCTTTCTTT
.,TRBJ1-2,TRBD1,TRBV10-3,CAISAGQDYGYTF,TGTGCCATCAGCGCGGGACAGGACTATGGCTACACCTTC